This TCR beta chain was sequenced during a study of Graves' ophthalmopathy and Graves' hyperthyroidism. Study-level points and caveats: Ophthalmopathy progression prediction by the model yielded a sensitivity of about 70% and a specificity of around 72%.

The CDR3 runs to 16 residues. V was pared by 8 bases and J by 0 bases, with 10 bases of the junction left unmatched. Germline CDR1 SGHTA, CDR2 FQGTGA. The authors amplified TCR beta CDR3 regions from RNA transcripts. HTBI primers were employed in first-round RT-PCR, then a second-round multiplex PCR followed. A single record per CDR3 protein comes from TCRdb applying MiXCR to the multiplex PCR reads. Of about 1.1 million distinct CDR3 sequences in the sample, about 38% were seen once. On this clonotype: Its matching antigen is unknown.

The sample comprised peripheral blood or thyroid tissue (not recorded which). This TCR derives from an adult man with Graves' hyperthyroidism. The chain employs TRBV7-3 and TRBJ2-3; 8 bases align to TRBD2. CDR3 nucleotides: TGTGCCAGCTCTCAGGCGAGCGGGGGTAGCACAGATACGCAGTATTTT. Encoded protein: CASSQASGGSTDTQYF.